This entry lists 5 T cell receptor beta chains sequenced from one sample in a study of blood T cells in healthy people across ages. Then a second PCR, running roughly 7 to 11 cycles, was carried out with a sample-barcoded 5' primer and a J-beta primer mix. Each CDR3 protein gets one entry after TCRdb re-called the 5' RACE reads with MiXCR. Among about 800,000 distinct CDR3 sequences listed, 20% to 25% were seen once. These data also formed part of another study, on T cells of mothers and their children.

Sequenced material: blood. Receptors were obtained from a boy younger than 18 in good health.

This clonotype was picked up a small number of times. The chain recombines TRBV7-2 with TRBJ1-6, with 8 bases fitting TRBD1. Germline CDR1 reads SGHTA; CDR2 reads FQGNSA. V dropped 5 bases and J dropped 6; count of bases not matched to a gene: 9. The CDR3 extends over 16 amino acids. The CDR3 DNA follows: TGTGCCAGCAGCCCCAGGGGGCAGGGGGCTAATTCACCCCTCCACTTT. Translating gives CASSPRGQGANSPLHF.

This clonotype has a handful of counts. The chain links TRBV3-1 to TRBJ2-3, with unresolved D. V was shortened by 5 bases and J by 8 bases, with 8 bases between the two germline ends. Germline V gives CDR1 LGHDT, CDR2 YNNKEL (reference sequence). This CDR3 has 11 amino acids. The CDR3 nucleotides read TGTGCCAGCAGCGAGACTGGTACGCAGTATTTT. Translated, it gives CASSETGTQYF.

This chain connects TRBV20-1 to TRBJ2-1, with D possibly matching TRBD1 (5 bases). Germline-derived CDR1 and CDR2 are DFQATT and SNEGSKA (reference sequence). Trimming pared 6 bases from V and 8 bases from J, leaving 8 bases between. CDR3 size: 10 residues. The CDR3 sequence: CSAGPDEQFF. The CDR3 DNA follows: TGCAGTGCGGGGCCCGATGAGCAGTTCTTC.

This clonotype was counted a single time. Here the CDR3 DNA reads TGCAGCGTTGAAGGGCTTGGCGGGAACTACAATGAGCAGTTCTTC. Its protein is CSVEGLGGNYNEQFF. This chain joins TRBV29-1 and TRBJ2-1; D is perhaps TRBD2 (6 bases). Germline V gene sequence: CDR1 SQVTM, CDR2 ANQGSEA. V was shortened by 1 base and J by 3 bases, with 13 bases between the two germline ends. This CDR3 is built from 15 residues.

The chain is built from TRBV15 and TRBJ1-4; the D is unclear. Germline V gene sequence: CDR1 LNHNV, CDR2 YYDKDF (reference sequence). There are 13 residues in the CDR3. The germline V and J ends were trimmed by 5 bases and 8 bases, with 12 bases remaining between them. This CDR3 reads CATSGRRGEKLFF. CDR3 bases: TGTGCCACCAGCGGAAGACGAGGAGAAAAACTGTTTTTT.